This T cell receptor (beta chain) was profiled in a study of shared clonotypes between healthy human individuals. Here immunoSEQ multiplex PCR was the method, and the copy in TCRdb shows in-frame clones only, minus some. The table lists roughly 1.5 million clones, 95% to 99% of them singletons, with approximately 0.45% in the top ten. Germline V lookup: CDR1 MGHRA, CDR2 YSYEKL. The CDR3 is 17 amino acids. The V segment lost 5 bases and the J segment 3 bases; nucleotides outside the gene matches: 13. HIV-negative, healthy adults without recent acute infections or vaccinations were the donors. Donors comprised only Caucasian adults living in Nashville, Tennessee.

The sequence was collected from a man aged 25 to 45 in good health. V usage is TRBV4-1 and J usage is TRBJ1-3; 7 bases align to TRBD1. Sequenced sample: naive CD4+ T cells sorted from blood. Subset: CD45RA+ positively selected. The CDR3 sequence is CASSLGEQGIFGNTIYF. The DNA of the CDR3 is TGCGCCAGCAGCTTAGGCGAACAGGGGATCTTTGGAAACACCATATATTTT.